This entry lists 5 T cell receptor beta chains sequenced from one sample in a study of T cell responses to AZD1222 COVID-19 vaccine. Clones were read by immunoSEQ multiplex PCR, and TCRdb kept only the in-frame ones, dropping some. The sample includes fewer than 200,000 clones, about 92% of them seen just once. This specimen consisted of peripheral blood, obtained on day 0 of AZD1222 vaccination. Every receptor here comes from an adult in good health.

The chain carries TRBV24-1 and TRBJ1-5; the D gene is possibly TRBD1 (5 bases). V was shortened by 9 bases and J by 5 bases, with 16 bases between the two germline ends. The CDR3 spans 14 residues. Germline V gene lookup returns CDR1 KGHDR and CDR2 SFDVKD. The DNA for the CDR3 is TGTGCCACCGCCTCGAGAGGGACGGATCAGCCCCAGCATTTT. Residues: CATASRGTDQPQHF.

The rearrangement links TRBV6-6 to TRBJ1-2; possibly TRBD1 for D (6 bases). The CDR3 is 14 amino acids. V was clipped by 5 bases and J by 1 base, with 11 bases between them. CDR1 and CDR2 from the germline V gene are MNHNY and SVGAGI (reference sequence). CDR3 DNA: TGTGCCAGCAGTGAGGACAGTTTTAACTATGGCTACACCTTC. Amino acid sequence: CASSEDSFNYGYTF.

The chain couples TRBV27 to TRBJ2-7, with TRBD2 as a possible D gene (5 bases). There are 13 residues in the CDR3. The germline V gene has CDR1 MNHEY and CDR2 SMNVEV (reference sequence). Trimming stripped 5 bases from V and 7 bases from J, with 15 bases between. CDR3 region: CASSAREGGEQYF. DNA for the CDR3: TGTGCCAGCAGTGCGAGGGAAGGTGGGGAGCAGTACTTC.

V is TRBV11-2 and J is TRBJ2-1, with D perhaps TRBD2 (7 bases). The V and J ends lost 5 bases and 5 bases respectively, with 16 bases between them. CDR3 length equals 15 residues. Germline values: CDR1 SGHAT, CDR2 FQNNGV. The CDR3 reads CASSPRGRVDNEQFF. The CDR3 coding sequence is TGTGCCAGCAGCCCAAGGGGGAGGGTGGACAATGAGCAGTTCTTC. The variable domain in full, completed from reference TRBV11-2 and TRBJ2-1, reads EAGVAQSPRYKIIEKRQSVAFWCNPISGHATLYWYQQILGQGPKLLIQFQNNGVVDDSQLPKDRFSAERLKGVDSTLKIQPAKLEDSAVYLCASSPRGRVDNEQFFGPGTRLTVL.

The chain is built from TRBV7-9 and TRBJ2-1; a possible D gene is TRBD1 (5 bases). The CDR3 contains 16 residues. The V end was cut by 3 bases, the J end by 4 bases, with 16 bases between. From germline, CDR1 is SEHNR and CDR2 FQNEAQ (reference sequence). This CDR3 reads CASSFLDSPRYNEQFF. The CDR3 region has the DNA TGTGCCAGCAGCTTCTTAGACAGTCCTAGGTACAATGAGCAGTTCTTC.